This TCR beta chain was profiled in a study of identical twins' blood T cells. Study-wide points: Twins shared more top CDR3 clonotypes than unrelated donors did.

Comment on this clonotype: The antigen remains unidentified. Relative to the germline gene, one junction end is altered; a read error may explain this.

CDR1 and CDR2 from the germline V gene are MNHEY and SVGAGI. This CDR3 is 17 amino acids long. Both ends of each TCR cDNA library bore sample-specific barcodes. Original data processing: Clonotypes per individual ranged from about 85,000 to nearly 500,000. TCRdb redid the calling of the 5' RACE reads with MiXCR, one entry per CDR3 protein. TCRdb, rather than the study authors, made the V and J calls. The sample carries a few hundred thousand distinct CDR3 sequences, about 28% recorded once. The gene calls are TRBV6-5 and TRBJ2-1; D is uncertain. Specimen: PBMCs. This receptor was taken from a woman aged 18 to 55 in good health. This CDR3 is CASSYLPELASYKEQFF. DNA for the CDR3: TGTGCCAGCAGTTACCTCCCGGAATTGGCGTCCTACAAGGAGCAGTTCTTC.